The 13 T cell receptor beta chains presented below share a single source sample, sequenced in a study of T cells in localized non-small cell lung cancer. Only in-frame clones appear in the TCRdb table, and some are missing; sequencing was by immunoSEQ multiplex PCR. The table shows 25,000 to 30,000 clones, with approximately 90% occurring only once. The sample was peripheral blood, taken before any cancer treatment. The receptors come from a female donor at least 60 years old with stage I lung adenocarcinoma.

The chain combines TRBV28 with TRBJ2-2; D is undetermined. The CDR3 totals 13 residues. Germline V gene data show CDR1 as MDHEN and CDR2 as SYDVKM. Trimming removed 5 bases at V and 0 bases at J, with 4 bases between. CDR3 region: CASSPANTGELFF. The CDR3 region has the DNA TGTGCCAGCAGTCCGGCGAACACCGGGGAGCTGTTTTTT.

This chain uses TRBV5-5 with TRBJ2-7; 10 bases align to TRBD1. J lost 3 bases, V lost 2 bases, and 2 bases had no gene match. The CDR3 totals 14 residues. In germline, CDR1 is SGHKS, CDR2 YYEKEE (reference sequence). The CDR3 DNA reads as TGTGCCAGCAGCTTAGGACAGGGGGTCTACGAGCAGTACTTC. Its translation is CASSLGQGVYEQYF. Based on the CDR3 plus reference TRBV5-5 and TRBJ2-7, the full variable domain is DAGVTQSPTHLIKTRGQQVTLRCSPISGHKSVSWYQQVLGQGPQFIFQYYEKEERGRGNFPDRFSARQFPNYSSELNVNALLLGDSALYLCASSLGQGVYEQYFGPGTRLTVT.

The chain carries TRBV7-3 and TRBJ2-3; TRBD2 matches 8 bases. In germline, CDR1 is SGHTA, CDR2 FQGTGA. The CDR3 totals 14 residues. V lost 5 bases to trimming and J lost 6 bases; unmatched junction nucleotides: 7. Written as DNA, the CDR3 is TGTGCCAGCAGCCCCCGGGGGGGCTCGGATACGCAGTATTTT. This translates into CASSPRGGSDTQYF.

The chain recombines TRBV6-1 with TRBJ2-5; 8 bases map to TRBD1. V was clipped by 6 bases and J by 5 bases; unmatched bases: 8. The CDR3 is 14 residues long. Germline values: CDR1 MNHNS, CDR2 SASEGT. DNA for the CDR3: TGTGCCAGCAGGGGAACAGGGGGGCGGGAGACCCAGTACTTC. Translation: CASRGTGGRETQYF.

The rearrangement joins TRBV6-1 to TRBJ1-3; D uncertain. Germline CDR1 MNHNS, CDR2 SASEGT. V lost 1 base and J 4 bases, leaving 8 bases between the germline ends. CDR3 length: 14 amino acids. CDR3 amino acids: CASSEDYWGNTIYF. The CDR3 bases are TGTGCCAGCAGTGAAGATTATTGGGGAAACACCATATATTTT.

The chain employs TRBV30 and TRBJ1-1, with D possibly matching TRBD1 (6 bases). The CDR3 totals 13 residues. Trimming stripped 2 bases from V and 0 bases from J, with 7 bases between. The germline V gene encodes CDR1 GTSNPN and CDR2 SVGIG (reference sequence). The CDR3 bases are TGTGCCTGGAGTCAGGGGTTGAACACTGAAGCTTTCTTT. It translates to CAWSQGLNTEAFF. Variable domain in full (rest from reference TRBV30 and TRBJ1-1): SQTIHQWPATLVQPVGSPLSLECTVEGTSNPNLYWYRQAAGRGLQLLFYSVGIGQISSEVPQNLSASRPQDRQFILSSKKLLLSDSGFYLCAWSQGLNTEAFFGQGTRLTVV.

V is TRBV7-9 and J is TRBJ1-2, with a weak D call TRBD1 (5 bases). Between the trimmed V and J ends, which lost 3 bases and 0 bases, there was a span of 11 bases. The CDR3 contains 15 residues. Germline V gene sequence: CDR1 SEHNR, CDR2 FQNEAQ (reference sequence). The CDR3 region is CASSFSTGTNYGYTF. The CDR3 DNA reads TGTGCCAGCAGCTTTTCTACAGGCACTAACTATGGCTACACCTTC. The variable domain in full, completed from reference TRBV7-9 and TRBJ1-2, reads DTGVSQNPRHKITKRGQNVTFRCDPISEHNRLYWYRQTLGQGPEFLTYFQNEAQLEKSRLLSDRFSAERPKGSFSTLEIQRTEQGDSAMYLCASSFSTGTNYGYTFGSGTRLTVV.

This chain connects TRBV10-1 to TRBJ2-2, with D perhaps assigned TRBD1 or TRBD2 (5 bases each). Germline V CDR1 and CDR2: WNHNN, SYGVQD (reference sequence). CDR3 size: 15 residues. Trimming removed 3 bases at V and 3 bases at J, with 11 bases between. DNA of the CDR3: TGCGCCAGCAGTGACGGGGCTGGTGACACCGGGGAGCTGTTTTTT. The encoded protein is CASSDGAGDTGELFF.

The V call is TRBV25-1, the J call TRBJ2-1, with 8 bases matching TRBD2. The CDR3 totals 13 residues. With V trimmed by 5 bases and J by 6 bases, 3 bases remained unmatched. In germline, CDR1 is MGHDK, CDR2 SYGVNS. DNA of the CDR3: TGTGCCAGCAGTTCTCTAGCGGGCAATGAGCAGTTCTTC. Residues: CASSSLAGNEQFF.

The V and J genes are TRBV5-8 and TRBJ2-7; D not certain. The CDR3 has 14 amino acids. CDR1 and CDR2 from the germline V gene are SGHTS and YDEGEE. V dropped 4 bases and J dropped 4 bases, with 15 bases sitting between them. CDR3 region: CASSRQAPGYEQYF. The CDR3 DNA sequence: TGTGCCAGCAGCCGCCAGGCGCCGGGTTACGAGCAGTACTTC.

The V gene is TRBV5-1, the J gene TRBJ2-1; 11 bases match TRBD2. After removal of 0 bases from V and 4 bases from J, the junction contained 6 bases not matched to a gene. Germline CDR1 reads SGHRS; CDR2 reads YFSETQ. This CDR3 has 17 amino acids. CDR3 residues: CASSLESSGGSYNEQFF. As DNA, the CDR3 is TGCGCCAGCAGCTTGGAGTCTAGCGGGGGGTCATACAATGAGCAGTTCTTC.

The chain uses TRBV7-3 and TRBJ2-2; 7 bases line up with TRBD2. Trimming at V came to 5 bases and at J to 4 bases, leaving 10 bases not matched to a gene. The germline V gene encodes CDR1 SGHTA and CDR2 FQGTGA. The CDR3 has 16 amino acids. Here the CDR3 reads CASSPWTGGSTGELFF. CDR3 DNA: TGTGCCAGCAGCCCCTGGACCGGGGGGAGCACCGGGGAGCTGTTTTTT.

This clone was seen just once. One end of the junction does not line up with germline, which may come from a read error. The CDR3 protein is CASSNSGELFF. The CDR3 DNA is TGTGCCAGCAGTAACTCCGGGGAGCTGTTTTTT. The chain has TRBV6-5 and TRBJ2-2; D gene unclear. The CDR3 is 11 amino acids. Germline lookup yields CDR1 MNHEY and CDR2 SVGAGI.